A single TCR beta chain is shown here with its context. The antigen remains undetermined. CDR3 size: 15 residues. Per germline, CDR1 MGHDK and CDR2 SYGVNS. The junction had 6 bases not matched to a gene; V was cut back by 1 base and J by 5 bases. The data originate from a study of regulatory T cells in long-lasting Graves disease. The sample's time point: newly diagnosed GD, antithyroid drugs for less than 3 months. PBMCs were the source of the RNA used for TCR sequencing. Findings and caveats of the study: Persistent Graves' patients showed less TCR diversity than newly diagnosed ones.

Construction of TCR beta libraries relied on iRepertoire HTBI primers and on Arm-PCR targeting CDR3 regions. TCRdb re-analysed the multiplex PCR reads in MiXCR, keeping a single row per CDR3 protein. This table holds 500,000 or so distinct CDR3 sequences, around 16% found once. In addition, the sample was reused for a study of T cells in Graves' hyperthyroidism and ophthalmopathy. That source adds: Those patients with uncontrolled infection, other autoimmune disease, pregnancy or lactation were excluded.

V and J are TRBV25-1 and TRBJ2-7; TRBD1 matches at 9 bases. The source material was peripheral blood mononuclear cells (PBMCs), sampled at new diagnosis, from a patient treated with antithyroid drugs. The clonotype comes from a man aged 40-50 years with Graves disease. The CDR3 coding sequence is TGTGCCAGCAGTGAATTAGGACAGGGGATCCACGAGCAGTACTTC. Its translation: CASSELGQGIHEQYF.